The present entry profiles one T cell receptor (beta chain) with its context. Its cognate antigen is unknown. The sample originates from a study of T cell responses to AZD1222 COVID-19 vaccine. Across the whole study: Samples with a second dose at about 4 or about 12 weeks were pooled together.

The CDR3 sequence is 16 residues long. Germline V gene sequence: CDR1 SGHAT, CDR2 FQDESV (reference sequence). With 4 bases removed from V and 2 bases from J, the gap between germline ends came to 15 bases. Study conclusions and caveats: With dominance at 160-218 and 743-854, vaccine-associated CD4 TCRs spanned spike. Seropositive at baseline were only a handful of AZD1222 recipients.

Sequencing was performed with immunoSEQ multiplex PCR; in TCRdb, only in-frame clones are kept and a portion is missing. Among 84,000 or so clones, about 90% were seen once, and the ten largest hold 1.5%. Material: peripheral blood, obtained on day 0 of AZD1222 vaccination. The chain carries TRBV11-1 and TRBJ1-3, with no clear D. The TCR comes from an adult in good health. The CDR3 bases are TGTGCCAGCAGCTCTTTCGGTGGCACTCCTGGAAACACCATATATTTT. It is translated as CASSSFGGTPGNTIYF.